These 25 T cell receptor beta chains were sequenced from one sample in a study of blood T cell repertoires in COVID-19. Sequencing used immunoSEQ multiplex PCR; TCRdb keeps in-frame clones, though not all of them. Among approximately 40,000 clones listed, about 90% were seen once. Sequences were obtained from peripheral blood. Receptors originate from an elderly woman in a cohort sampled during active or convalescent COVID-19.

This clone was seen just once. The V and J genes are TRBV7-9 and TRBJ2-1, with 9 bases lining up with TRBD2. Germline lookup yields CDR1 SEHNR and CDR2 FQNEAQ (reference sequence). The CDR3 contains 15 residues. Trimming cost V 9 bases and J 5 bases; bases outside gene matches: 11. CDR3 region: CASRVAGGPDNEQFF. CDR3 nucleotide sequence: TGTGCCAGTAGGGTGGCGGGGGGGCCCGACAATGAGCAGTTCTTC.

V usage is TRBV11-3 and J usage is TRBJ1-1; D not certain. Germline lookup yields CDR1 SGHNT and CDR2 YENEEA. The CDR3 contains 12 residues. V was pared by 2 bases and J by 11 bases, with 12 bases between. The CDR3 loop reads CASSLTGVEAFF. CDR3 nucleotide sequence: TGTGCCAGCAGCTTAACCGGGGTAGAGGCTTTCTTT.

The chain uses TRBV11-3 and TRBJ2-1, with TRBD1 as a possible D gene (6 bases). This CDR3 region has 15 residues. Germline V CDR1 and CDR2: SGHNT, YENEEA. The V and J ends lost 0 bases and 1 base respectively, with 7 bases between them. The CDR3 loop reads CASSLEQGSYNEQFF. In nucleotides, the CDR3 is TGTGCCAGCAGCTTAGAGCAGGGGTCCTACAATGAGCAGTTCTTC. The full variable domain, in which reference TRBV11-3 and TRBJ2-1 provide the parts outside the CDR3, is EAGVVQSPRYKIIEKKQPVAFWCNPISGHNTLYWYLQNLGQGPELLIRYENEEAVDDSQLPKDRFSAERLKGVDSTLKIQPAELGDSAVYLCASSLEQGSYNEQFFGPGTRLTVL.

The chain employs TRBV6-5 and TRBJ1-2, with D hard to call. In germline, CDR1 is MNHEY, CDR2 SVGAGI. The V gene lost 7 bases and the J gene lost 4 bases, with 13 bases spanning the gap. The CDR3 consists of 13 residues. CDR3 DNA: TGTGCCAGCACCGGAGGGATACTCTATGGCTACACCTTC. This sequence encodes CASTGGILYGYTF.

The chain links TRBV7-9 to TRBJ2-7; D may be TRBD2 (6 bases). Trimming left V 7 bases short and J 1 base short, with 11 bases between. In germline, CDR1 is SEHNR, CDR2 FQNEAQ (reference sequence). The CDR3 is made up of 13 amino acids. Here the CDR3 reads CASTYGGSYEQYF. CDR3 DNA sequence: TGTGCCAGCACTTACGGAGGGTCCTACGAGCAGTACTTC.

This chain uses TRBV7-2 with TRBJ2-3; TRBD2 matches 14 bases. The CDR3 loop spans 16 amino acids. With 5 bases clipped from V and 2 bases from J, the junction kept 3 bases outside the gene matches. Germline CDR1 reads SGHTA; CDR2 reads FQGNSA. CDR3 sequence (DNA): TGTGCCAGCAGCAAGGGACTAGCGGGGGTCACAGATACGCAGTATTTT. This gives the protein CASSKGLAGVTDTQYF.

The genes are TRBV11-3 and TRBJ2-7; 9 bases line up with TRBD2. Germline-derived CDR1 and CDR2 are SGHNT and YENEEA. The CDR3 runs 14 residues. V was pared by 1 base and J by 2 bases, with 0 bases of the junction left unmatched. CDR3 sequence reads: CASSLGGRAYEQYF. The CDR3, as DNA: TGTGCCAGCAGCTTAGGCGGGAGGGCCTACGAGCAGTACTTC.

The J gene is TRBJ2-1, the V gene TRBV7-2, with 11 bases identical to TRBD2. CDR1 SGHTA and CDR2 FQGNSA come from the germline V gene. The junction had 3 bases not matched to a gene; V was cut back by 5 bases and J by 0 bases. The CDR3 has 16 amino acids. The CDR3 region has the DNA TGTGCCAGCAGCCCTACTAGCGGGGGCTCCTACAATGAGCAGTTCTTC. It is translated as CASSPTSGGSYNEQFF.

The rearrangement links TRBV6-4 to TRBJ1-1, with D tentatively TRBD1 (5 bases). CDR1 MRHNA and CDR2 SNTAGT come from the germline V gene. V gave up 4 bases and J gave up 13 bases, with 22 bases separating them. CDR3 length: 14 residues. The DNA of the CDR3 is TGTGCCAGCAGTGGAGCCCGGGGCCGCGGGGAGGTTTTCTTT. Residues: CASSGARGRGEVFF.

Concerning this clone: Other DNA sequences in the same sample also yield this CDR3. The V gene is TRBV11-3, the J gene TRBJ1-4; D may be TRBD1 (6 bases). Germline CDR1 and CDR2: SGHNT and YENEEA. This CDR3 has 17 residues. Deletions cut 5 bases from V and 4 bases from J, with 20 bases between. The CDR3 bases are TGTGCCAGCAGCCTTCTGCTCGCAGGGGTTATTAATGAAAAACTGTTTTTT. Its protein product is CASSLLLAGVINEKLFF.

In its sample, this clone was seen a few times. The chain employs TRBV6-1 and TRBJ1-5; a weak D match, TRBD1 (6 bases). Germline-derived CDR1 and CDR2 are MNHNS and SASEGT. The CDR3 runs 15 residues. V was clipped by 0 bases and J by 5 bases, with 11 bases between them. The CDR3: CASSEATGHYQPQHF. The CDR3 coding sequence is TGTGCCAGCAGTGAAGCTACGGGACACTATCAGCCCCAGCATTTT.

J is TRBJ1-1 and V is TRBV23-1; D might be TRBD1 (5 bases). TRBV23-1 is designated an ORF whose function remains uncertain. The CDR3 is 20 amino acids. V was pared by 3 bases and J by 0 bases, with 26 bases between. The CDR3 region has the DNA TGCGCCAGCAGTCAGGTCGCGACAGCGTCCTCACGTTCCATGAACACTGAAGCTTTCTTT. Its protein is CASSQVATASSRSMNTEAFF.

The chain couples TRBV19 to TRBJ1-2; D call uncertain. V was trimmed by 5 bases and J by 4 bases, leaving 8 bases between them. Germline V gene sequence: CDR1 LNHDA, CDR2 SQIVND (reference sequence). The CDR3 consists of 12 residues. The CDR3 reads CASSPGIYGYTF. The CDR3 DNA reads as TGTGCCAGTAGTCCGGGGATCTATGGCTACACCTTC.

The CDR3 is CASSQLRLKKLFF. DNA for the CDR3: TGTGCCAGCAGCCAACTACGGTTGAAAAAACTGTTTTTT. This rearrangement joins TRBV3-1 (or the pseudogene TRBV3-2) to TRBJ1-4; D remains ambiguous. The germline gives CDR1 LGHDT, CDR2 YNNKEL (reference sequence). The length of the CDR3 is 13 residues. V was clipped by 2 bases and J by 9 bases, with 10 bases between them.

The chain is built from TRBV6-6 and TRBJ1-1; 11 nucleotides align to TRBD1. Germline CDR1 reads MNHNY; CDR2 reads SVGAGI (reference sequence). The CDR3 runs to 11 residues. V shed 8 bases and J 12 bases; nucleotides not matched to a gene: 5. The CDR3 sequence is CASGDRGVPFF. CDR3 sequence (DNA): TGTGCCAGCGGGGACAGGGGGGTACCTTTCTTT.

This chain uses TRBV11-3 with TRBJ2-7; TRBD2 might be the D (6 bases). The germline V gene has CDR1 SGHNT and CDR2 YENEEA. Trimming cost V 1 base and J 2 bases, with 9 bases left between them. The CDR3 covers 14 residues. Here the CDR3 reads CASSLAGETYEQYF. In DNA, the CDR3 is TGTGCCAGCAGCTTAGCGGGAGAGACCTACGAGCAGTACTTC.

This clone was seen once. The J gene is TRBJ1-1, the V gene TRBV19, with D tentatively TRBD1 (5 bases). Germline CDR1 reads LNHDA; CDR2 reads SQIVND (reference sequence). The CDR3 has 14 amino acids. V shed 5 bases and J shed 1 base, with 11 bases lying between them. CDR3 in amino acids: CASSPAGRNTEAFF. The CDR3 DNA reads as TGTGCCAGTAGTCCCGCGGGGCGGAACACTGAAGCTTTCTTT.

The rearrangement joins TRBV13 to TRBJ1-1; 8 bases are shared with TRBD1. The J segment lost 4 bases and the V segment lost 4 bases, leaving 8 bases of the junction unmatched. Germline V CDR1 and CDR2: PRHDT, FYEKMQ (reference sequence). The CDR3 spans 15 residues. DNA for the CDR3: TGTGCCAGCAGCTCGAACCAGGGGGCGGGCACTGAAGCTTTCTTT. It is translated as CASSSNQGAGTEAFF.

The sample holds a few counts of this clone. The chain recombines TRBV2 with TRBJ1-6, with a weak D call TRBD1 (5 bases). Germline V gives CDR1 SNHLY, CDR2 FYNNEI. The CDR3 length is 13 residues. V was cut by 4 bases and J by 8 bases, with 9 bases left in between. The CDR3 loop reads CASSVDSDSPLHF. For the CDR3, the DNA is TGTGCCAGCAGTGTCGACAGTGATTCACCCCTCCACTTT.

The table lists this clone with a few counts. The chain has TRBV6-1 and TRBJ2-1; D possibly corresponds to TRBD2 (6 bases). Germline CDR1 is MNHNS and CDR2 is SASEGT. V was shortened by 1 base and J by 1 base, with 8 bases between the two germline ends. The CDR3 extends over 15 amino acids. CDR3 DNA sequence: TGTGCCAGCAGTGAAGGTGGGGGGTCCTACAATGAGCAGTTCTTC. Protein product: CASSEGGGSYNEQFF.

This chain joins TRBV19 and TRBJ2-7; TRBD2 matches at 12 bases. The J segment lost 6 bases and the V segment lost 4 bases, leaving 4 bases of the junction unmatched. Germline CDR1 LNHDA, CDR2 SQIVND (reference sequence). CDR3 size: 14 residues. The CDR3 nucleotides are TGTGCCAGTAGTAGCCCGGGACTAGCGGGCGAGCAGTACTTC. Amino acid sequence: CASSSPGLAGEQYF. The full variable domain, its missing parts supplied by reference TRBV19 and TRBJ2-7, is DGGITQSPKYLFRKEGQNVTLSCEQNLNHDAMYWYRQDPGQGLRLIYYSQIVNDFQKGDIAEGYSVSREKKESFPLTVTSAQKNPTAFYLCASSSPGLAGEQYFGPGTRLTVT.

The V and J genes are TRBV5-1 and TRBJ2-5; tentatively, D is TRBD1 (5 bases). The CDR3 runs to 14 residues. Germline CDR1 SGHRS, CDR2 YFSETQ. Trimming pared 1 base from V and 2 bases from J, leaving 9 bases between. The chain's CDR3 is CASSLMTAQETQYF. The CDR3 DNA follows: TGCGCCAGCAGCTTGATGACAGCTCAAGAGACCCAGTACTTC.

This clone was detected only once. The V and J genes are TRBV7-2 and TRBJ2-5; D might be TRBD1 (5 bases). The V and J ends lost 1 base and 3 bases respectively, with 6 bases between them. Looked up from germline, CDR1 is SGHTA and CDR2 is FQGNSA. The CDR3 spans 13 residues. The CDR3 is CASSLVREETQYF. In DNA, the CDR3 is TGTGCCAGCAGCTTAGTCAGGGAAGAGACCCAGTACTTC.

This clone has only a few counts. The rearrangement links TRBV7-8 to TRBJ1-1; tentatively, D is TRBD1 (5 bases). The CDR3 has 14 amino acids. Per germline, CDR1 SGHVS and CDR2 FQNEAQ. Trimming removed 5 bases at V and 1 base at J, with 11 bases between. CDR3 nucleotide sequence: TGTGCCAGCAGCCGGACAAGGGGGAACACTGAAGCTTTCTTT. Protein sequence: CASSRTRGNTEAFF.

This clone was detected a few times. This chain connects TRBV5-1 to TRBJ2-2, with TRBD2 matching 9 bases. The CDR3 length is 15 residues. V gave up 4 bases and J gave up 1 base; unmatched junction bases: 2. Germline CDR1 reads SGHRS; CDR2 reads YFSETQ. The CDR3 DNA is TGCGCCAGCAGCATTAGCGGGGGGAACACCGGGGAGCTGTTTTTT. Protein product: CASSISGGNTGELFF.